This T cell receptor beta chain was identified during a study of blood T cell repertoires in COVID-19. The wider study: Acute-phase and convalescent COVID-19 samples originated in the United States, Italy and Spain. PBMCs, B-cell-depleted T cells, or T cells provided the cDNA or gDNA that made up the material.

Libraries were prepared by immunoSEQ multiplex PCR; TCRdb keeps only in-frame clonotypes and omits some of them. The sample shows more than 95,000 clones, over 75% of them seen only once. V was clipped by 2 bases and J by 1 base; unmatched bases: 5. Germline CDR1 and CDR2: SGHVS and FNYEAQ. This CDR3 is 16 amino acids long. The sample consisted of peripheral blood. This chain uses TRBV7-6 with TRBJ2-1; TRBD1 aligns across 7 bases. The source is a human donor in a cohort sampled during active or convalescent COVID-19. The CDR3 sequence: CASSLLSQGSYNEQFF. The CDR3 region has the DNA TGTGCCAGCAGCTTATTATCACAGGGGTCCTACAATGAGCAGTTCTTC.